This entry describes one T cell receptor beta chain. Its target is unknown. Donors, healthy HIV-negative adults, lacked recent acute infections or vaccinations. These data come from a study of shared clonotypes between healthy human individuals. Findings and limits, study-wide: What naive subsets generally showed was a larger estimated richness than memory subsets showed. Naive CD4 clonotype sharing across a few donors was about 5.3%.

The ends were cut back, 1 base at V and 2 bases at J, with 16 bases in the middle. Germline CDR1 reads SGHRS; CDR2 reads YFSETQ. This CDR3 has 17 residues. At the deep level, the assay was run. Sequencing used immunoSEQ multiplex PCR; TCRdb keeps in-frame clones, though not all of them. This table has 2,500,000 or so clones, roughly 90% appearing once. This TCR derives from a man aged 18-30 years in good health. Some clones in this sample may be carry-over from other donors' samples. The V and J genes are TRBV5-1 and TRBJ1-3; possibly TRBD1 for D (5 bases). The material sequenced was naive CD4+ T cells from PBMCs. Subset: CD45RA+ positively selected. The DNA for the CDR3 is TGCGCCAGCAGCTTGTACGGGGCCACATCCCCTGGAAACACCATATATTTT. Its protein product is CASSLYGATSPGNTIYF.